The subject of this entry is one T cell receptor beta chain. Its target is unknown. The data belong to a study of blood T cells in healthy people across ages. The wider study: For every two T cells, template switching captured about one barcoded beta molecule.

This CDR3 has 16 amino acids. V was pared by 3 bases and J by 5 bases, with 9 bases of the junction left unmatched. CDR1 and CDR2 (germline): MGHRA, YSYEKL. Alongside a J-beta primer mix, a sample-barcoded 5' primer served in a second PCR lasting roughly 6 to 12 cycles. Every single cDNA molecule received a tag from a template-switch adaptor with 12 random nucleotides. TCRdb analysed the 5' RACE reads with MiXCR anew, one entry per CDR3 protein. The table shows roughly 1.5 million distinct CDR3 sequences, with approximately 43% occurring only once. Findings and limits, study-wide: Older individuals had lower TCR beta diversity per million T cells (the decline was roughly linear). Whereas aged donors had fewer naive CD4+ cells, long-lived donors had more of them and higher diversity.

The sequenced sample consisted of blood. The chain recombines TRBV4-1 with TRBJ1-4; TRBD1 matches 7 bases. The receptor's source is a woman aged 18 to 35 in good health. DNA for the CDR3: TGCGCCAGCAGCCAGGCCTGGGGACAGTTAAATGAAAAACTGTTTTTT. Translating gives CASSQAWGQLNEKLFF.